Given below is one TCR beta chain in context. The antigen is not known. General study results and limits: The TCR gene usage of tumor memory CD4+ T cells clustered together with blood and lymph node memory CD4+ cells and with lymph node naive CD4+ cells.

Constant-region reverse primers amplified full-length variable regions, followed by semi-nested Nested Universal Primer A PCR. Via MiXCR, TCRdb re-called the 5' RACE reads, giving one row per CDR3 protein. The table shows around 21,000 distinct CDR3 sequences, with about 30% occurring only once. J was trimmed by 7 bases and V by 4 bases; bases with no gene match: 7. Germline CDR1 and CDR2: KGHDR and SFDVKD. This CDR3 has 15 residues. The material sequenced was tumor-infiltrating naive CD4+ T cells sorted from the breast tumor. Subset meaning: naive CD4+ T cells, CD4+CD45RA+CD25-. The TCR originated in a female donor with breast cancer. The chain combines TRBV24-1 with TRBJ2-2, with TRBD1 matching over 8 bases. CDR3 bases: TGTGCCACCAGTGAGGGGGACAGGCAGAGCGGGGAGCTGTTTTTT. This sequence encodes CATSEGDRQSGELFF.